The T cell receptor (beta chain) described here comes from a study of blood T cell repertoires in COVID-19. Study-wide context: Acute and convalescent COVID-19 specimens originated in the United States, Italy and Spain. Sources were T cells, B-cell-depleted T cells, or PBMCs; the material itself was cDNA or gDNA.

In the source study's methods: Amplification of reference gene primers was used by the study to estimate nucleated cell counts. Assay: immunoSEQ multiplex PCR; the TCRdb copy retains only in-frame clones and omits some. The V and J calls and clone size are taken from that table; D and trimming were inferred from the DNA. Found here are 150,000 to 200,000 clones, about 79% of them singletons; the top ten hold less than 30%. The length of the CDR3 is 13 residues. Sequencing was done on a sample of peripheral blood. This chain joins TRBV21-1 and TRBJ2-7; TRBD2 was called by the table and not checked on the DNA. TRBV21-1 is described as a pseudogene. This receptor was identified in a woman in her 70s with acute or convalescent COVID-19. The CDR3 coding sequence is TGTGCCAGCAGCGCCCGGTACCTCTACGAGCAGTACTTC. Amino acid sequence: CASSARYLYEQYF.